This is a list of T cell receptor beta chains from one sample in a study of blood T cell repertoires in COVID-19. The protocol was immunoSEQ multiplex PCR, while the TCRdb copy is restricted to in-frame clones and leaves out a portion. The sample has some 80,000 clones, 65% to 90% seen once. Sequenced: peripheral blood. The receptors were gathered from an elderly man with acute or convalescent COVID-19. CDR3s leave out the opening cysteine and the closing phenylalanine or tryptophan.

cdr3_length | j_call | v_call | cdr3_aa
14 | TRBJ2-3 | TRBV19 | ASIGQTPSSTDTQY
13 | TRBJ2-5 | TRBV19 | ASSLGTGGQETQY
11 | TRBJ2-5 | TRBV5-1 | ASSSRQGETQY
12 | TRBJ1-6 | TRBV6-5 | ASRRDRVNSPLH
12 | TRBJ1-2 | TRBV3-1/TRBV3-2 | ASSQNTGGYGYT
13 | TRBJ2-1 | TRBV7-9 | ASSPSGRANNEQF
10 | TRBJ1-1 | TRBV28 | ASSDRTPEAF
12 | TRBJ1-2 | TRBV14 | ASSQVDRGSGYT
10 | TRBJ1-1 | TRBV6-6 | AATDSTTEAF
14 | TRBJ1-6 | TRBV2 | ASSMWGQGNNSPLH
13 | TRBJ2-5 | TRBV6-5 | ASSYASGARETQY
15 | TRBJ2-7 | TRBV4-1 | ASSPRLGGFPAYEQY
10 | TRBJ1-2 | TRBV6-6 | ASSQELYGYT
13 | TRBJ1-2 | TRBV6-6 | ASSRPGQGVDGYT
9 | TRBJ1-6 | TRBV30 | AWSVLSPLH
12 | TRBJ1-5 | TRBV28 | ASSQTGRNQPQH
12 | TRBJ2-1 | TRBV29-1 | SVRSGSSYNEQF
11 | TRBJ1-1 | TRBV29-1 | SVAGQSNTEAF
13 | TRBJ1-1 | TRBV19 | ASTMGRGRGTEAF
13 | TRBJ2-7 | TRBV11-1 | ASSQLMDGLYEQY
14 | TRBJ2-2 | TRBV7-3 | ASSLIAGVFGGELF
15 | TRBJ2-1 | TRBV7-9 | ASSFRRGGKIRNEQF
13 | TRBJ2-1 | TRBV10-1 | ASSEGLAGNNEQF
13 | TRBJ2-7 | TRBV6-5 | ASRVTGTVTSEQY
9 | TRBJ2-5 | TRBV3-1/TRBV3-2 | ASSLQETQY
14 | TRBJ1-3 | TRBV5-1 | ASSLAGGYSGNTIY
12 | TRBJ1-5 | TRBV6-5 | ASGGEAGGQPQH
13 | TRBJ1-5 | TRBV6-5 | ASSYSNAGNQPQH
14 | TRBJ1-1 | TRBV3-1/TRBV3-2 | ASSQDPRGMNTEAF
11 | TRBJ1-3 | TRBV18 | ASSSGTSDTIY
11 | TRBJ1-1 | TRBV19 | ASGDRQNTEAF
13 | TRBJ2-5 | TRBV7-3 | ASSLMSGLAETQY
12 | TRBJ2-1 | TRBV6-5 | ASSRTSPSNEQF
13 | TRBJ1-1 | TRBV30 | AWSADDRGNTEAF
14 | TRBJ2-3 | TRBV19 | ASSIRGDRGADTQY
12 | TRBJ2-1 | TRBV6-5 | ASRPGLPYNEQF
12 | TRBJ1-5 | TRBV19 | ASSMQQGHQPQH
10 | TRBJ2-7 | TRBV28 | ASSSGLEEQY
17 | TRBJ2-1 | TRBV3-1/TRBV3-2 | ASSRSGTSGVSSYNEQF
11 | TRBJ1-1 | TRBV28 | ASSKERGLEAF
15 | TRBJ2-2 | TRBV5-1 | ASSYRSLQGNTGELF